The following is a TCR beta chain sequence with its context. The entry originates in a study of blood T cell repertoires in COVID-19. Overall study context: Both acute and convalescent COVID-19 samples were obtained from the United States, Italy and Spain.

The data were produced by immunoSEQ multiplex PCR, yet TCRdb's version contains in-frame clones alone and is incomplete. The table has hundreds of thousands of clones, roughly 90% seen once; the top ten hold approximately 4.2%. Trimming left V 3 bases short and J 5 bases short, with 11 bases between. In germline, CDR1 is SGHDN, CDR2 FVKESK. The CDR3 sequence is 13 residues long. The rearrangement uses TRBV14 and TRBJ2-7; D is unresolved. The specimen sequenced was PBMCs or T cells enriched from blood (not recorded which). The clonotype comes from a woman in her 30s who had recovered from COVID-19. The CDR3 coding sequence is TGTGCCAGCAGCCAGATGGCGGCCAACGAGCAGTACTTC. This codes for CASSQMAANEQYF.